The 6 T cell receptor beta chains given below trace back to one sample, sequenced in a study of cytomegalovirus exposure and HLA in healthy donors. Repertoires were generated with immunoSEQ multiplex PCR, while TCRdb's copy carries only in-frame clones and drops some. The sample holds 250,000 to 400,000 clones, over 75% seen once. The sample comprised PBMCs. The origin of the receptors is a young man in good health and CMV-seronegative.

The gene calls are TRBV11-2 and TRBJ1-1; weak D call: TRBD1 (6 bases). Germline CDR1 and CDR2: SGHAT and FQNNGV. The CDR3 length is 14 residues. The germline V and J ends were trimmed by 3 bases and 6 bases, with 14 bases remaining between them. CDR3 sequence reads: CASSLPGVGPEAFF. DNA for the CDR3: TGTGCCAGCAGCTTGCCAGGGGTAGGACCTGAAGCTTTCTTT.

The V and J genes are TRBV7-9 and TRBJ2-2; D gene unclear. CDR1 is SEHNR, CDR2 FQNEAQ, per germline (reference sequence). This CDR3 contains 13 residues. V was shortened by 2 bases and J by 10 bases, with 11 bases between the two germline ends. CDR3 sequence (DNA): TGTGCCAGCAGCTTATACATACAAGAGGAGCTGTTTTTT. This codes for CASSLYIQEELFF.

V and J are TRBV5-6 and TRBJ2-1, with D perhaps matching TRBD2 (5 bases). CDR1 and CDR2 (germline): SGHDT, YYEEEE. This CDR3 contains 15 residues. V lost 4 bases to trimming and J lost 4 bases, with 15 bases between them. The CDR3 is CASSQGSQPYNEQFF. The CDR3 region has the DNA TGTGCCAGCAGCCAAGGGAGCCAACCATACAATGAGCAGTTCTTC.

This rearrangement joins TRBV10-3 to TRBJ2-5, with D possibly matching TRBD2 (5 bases). This CDR3 has 14 residues. Between the trimmed V and J ends, which lost 3 bases and 4 bases, there was a span of 12 bases. CDR1 and CDR2 (germline): ENHRY, SYGVKD. The CDR3 coding sequence is TGTGCCATCAGTGATTCGGGGTTAGGAGAGACCCAGTACTTC. Encoded protein: CAISDSGLGETQYF.

Regarding this clone: It may be a read error: a sequence one base away is much more abundant. The chain is built from TRBV6-4 and TRBJ1-2; 8 positions match TRBD1. This CDR3 spans 13 amino acids. CDR1 and CDR2 from the germline V gene are MRHNA and SNTAGT. The junction had 4 bases not matched to a gene; V was cut back by 5 bases and J by 5 bases. The CDR3 DNA sequence: TGTGCCAGCAGTCCGACAGGGGATTATGGCTACACCTTC. It translates to CASSPTGDYGYTF.

The chain has TRBV7-9 and TRBJ2-2, with D possibly matching TRBD2 (7 bases). The V end was cut by 3 bases, the J end by 1 base, with 18 bases between. CDR1 and CDR2 (germline): SEHNR, FQNEAQ (reference sequence). The CDR3 totals 18 residues. For the CDR3, the DNA is TGTGCCAGCAGCTTGCGGGGGCGGAGACTAGAGAACACCGGGGAGCTGTTTTTT. Residues: CASSLRGRRLENTGELFF. Combining the CDR3 with reference TRBV7-9 and TRBJ2-2 gives the whole variable domain DTGVSQNPRHKITKRGQNVTFRCDPISEHNRLYWYRQTLGQGPEFLTYFQNEAQLEKSRLLSDRFSAERPKGSFSTLEIQRTEQGDSAMYLCASSLRGRRLENTGELFFGEGSRLTVL.